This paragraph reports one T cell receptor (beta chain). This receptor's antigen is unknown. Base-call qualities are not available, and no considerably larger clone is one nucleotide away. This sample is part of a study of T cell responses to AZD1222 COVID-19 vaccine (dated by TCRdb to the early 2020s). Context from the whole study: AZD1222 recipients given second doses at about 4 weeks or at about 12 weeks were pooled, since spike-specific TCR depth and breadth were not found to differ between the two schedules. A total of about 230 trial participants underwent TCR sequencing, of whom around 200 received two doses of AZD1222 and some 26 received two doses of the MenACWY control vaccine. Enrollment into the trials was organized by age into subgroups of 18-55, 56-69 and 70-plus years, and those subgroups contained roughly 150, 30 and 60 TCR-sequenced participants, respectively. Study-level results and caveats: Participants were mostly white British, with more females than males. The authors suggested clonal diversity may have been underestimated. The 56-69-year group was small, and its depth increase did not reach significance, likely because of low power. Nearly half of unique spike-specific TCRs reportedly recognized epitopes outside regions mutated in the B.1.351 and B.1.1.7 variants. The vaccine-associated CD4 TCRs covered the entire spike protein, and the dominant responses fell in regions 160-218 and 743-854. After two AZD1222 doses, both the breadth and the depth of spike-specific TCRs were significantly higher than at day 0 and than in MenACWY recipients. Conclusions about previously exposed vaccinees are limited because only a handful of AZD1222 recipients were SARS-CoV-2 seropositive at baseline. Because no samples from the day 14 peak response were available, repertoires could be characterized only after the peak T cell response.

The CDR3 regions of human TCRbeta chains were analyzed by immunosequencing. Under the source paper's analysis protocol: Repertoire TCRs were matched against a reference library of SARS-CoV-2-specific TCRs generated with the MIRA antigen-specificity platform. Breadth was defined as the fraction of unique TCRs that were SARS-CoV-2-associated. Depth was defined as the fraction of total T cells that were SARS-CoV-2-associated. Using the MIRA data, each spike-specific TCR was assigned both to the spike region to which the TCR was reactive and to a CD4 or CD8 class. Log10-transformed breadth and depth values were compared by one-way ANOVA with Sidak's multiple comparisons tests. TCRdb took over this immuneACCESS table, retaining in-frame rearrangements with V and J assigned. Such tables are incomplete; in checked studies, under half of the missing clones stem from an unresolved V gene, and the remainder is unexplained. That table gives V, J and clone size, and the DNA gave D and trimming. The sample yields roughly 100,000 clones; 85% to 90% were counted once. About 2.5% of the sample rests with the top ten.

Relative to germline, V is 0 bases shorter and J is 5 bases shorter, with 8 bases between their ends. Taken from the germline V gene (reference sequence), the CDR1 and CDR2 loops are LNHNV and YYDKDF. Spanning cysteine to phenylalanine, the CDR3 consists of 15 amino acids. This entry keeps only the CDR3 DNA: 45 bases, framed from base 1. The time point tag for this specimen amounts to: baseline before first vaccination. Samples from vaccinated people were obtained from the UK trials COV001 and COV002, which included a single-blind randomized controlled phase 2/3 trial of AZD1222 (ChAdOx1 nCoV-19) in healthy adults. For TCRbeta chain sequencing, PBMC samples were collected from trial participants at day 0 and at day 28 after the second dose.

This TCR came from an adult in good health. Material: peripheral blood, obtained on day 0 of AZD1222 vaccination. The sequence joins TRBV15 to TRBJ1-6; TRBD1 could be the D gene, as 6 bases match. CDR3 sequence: CATSRDRGNNSPLHF. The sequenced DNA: TGTGCCACCAGCAGAGACAGGGGTAATAATTCACCCCTCCACTTT.